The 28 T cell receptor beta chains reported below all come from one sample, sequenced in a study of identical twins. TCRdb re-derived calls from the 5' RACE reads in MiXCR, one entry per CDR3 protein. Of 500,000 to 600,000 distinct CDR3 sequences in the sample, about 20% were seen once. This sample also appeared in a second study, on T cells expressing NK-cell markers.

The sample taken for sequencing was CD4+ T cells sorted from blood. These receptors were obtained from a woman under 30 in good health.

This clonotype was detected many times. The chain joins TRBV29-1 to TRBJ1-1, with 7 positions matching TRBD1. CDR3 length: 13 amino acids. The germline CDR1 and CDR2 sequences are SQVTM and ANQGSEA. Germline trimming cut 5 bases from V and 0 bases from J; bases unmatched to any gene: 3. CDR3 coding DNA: TGCAGCGTTTACAGGGGCATGAACACTGAAGCTTTCTTT. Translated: CSVYRGMNTEAFF.

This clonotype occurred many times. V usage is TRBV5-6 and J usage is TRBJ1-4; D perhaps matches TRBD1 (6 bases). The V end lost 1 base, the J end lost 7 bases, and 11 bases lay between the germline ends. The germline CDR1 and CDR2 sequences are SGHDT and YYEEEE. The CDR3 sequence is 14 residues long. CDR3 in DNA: TGTGCCAGCAGCTTGTGGGGGGCTGGTGAAAAACTGTTTTTT. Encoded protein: CASSLWGAGEKLFF. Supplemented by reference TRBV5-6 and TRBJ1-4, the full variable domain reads DAGVTQSPTHLIKTRGQQVTLRCSPKSGHDTVSWYQQALGQGPQFIFQYYEEEERQRGNFPDRFSGHQFPNYSSELNVNALLLGDSALYLCASSLWGAGEKLFFGSGTQLSVL.

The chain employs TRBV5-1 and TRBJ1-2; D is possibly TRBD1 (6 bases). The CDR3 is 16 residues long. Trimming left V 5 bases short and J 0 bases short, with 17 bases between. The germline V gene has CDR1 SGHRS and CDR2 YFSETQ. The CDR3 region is CASRLGQSVTNYGYTF. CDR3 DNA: TGCGCCAGCAGATTAGGACAGTCCGTAACTAACTATGGCTACACCTTC.

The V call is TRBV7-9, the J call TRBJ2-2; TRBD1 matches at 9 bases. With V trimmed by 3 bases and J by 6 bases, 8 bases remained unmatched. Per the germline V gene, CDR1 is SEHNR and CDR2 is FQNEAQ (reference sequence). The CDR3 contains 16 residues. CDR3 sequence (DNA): TGTGCCAGCAGCTTCTTCCGGACAGGGGCCTCCGGGGAGCTGTTTTTT. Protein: CASSFFRTGASGELFF.

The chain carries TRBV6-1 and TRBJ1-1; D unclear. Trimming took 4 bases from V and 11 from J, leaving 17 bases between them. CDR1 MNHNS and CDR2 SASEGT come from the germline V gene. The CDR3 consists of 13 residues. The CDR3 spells CASSGTDRGRAFF. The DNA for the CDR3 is TGTGCCAGCAGTGGGACGGACCGGGGTAGGGCTTTCTTT.

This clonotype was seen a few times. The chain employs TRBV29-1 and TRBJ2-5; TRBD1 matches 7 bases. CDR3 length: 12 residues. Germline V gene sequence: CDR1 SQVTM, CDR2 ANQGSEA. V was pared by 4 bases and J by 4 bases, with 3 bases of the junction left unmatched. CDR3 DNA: TGCAGCGTTGGAAAGGGGGCAGAGACCCAGTACTTC. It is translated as CSVGKGAETQYF. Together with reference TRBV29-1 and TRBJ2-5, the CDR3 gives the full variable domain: SAVISQKPSRDICQRGTSLTIQCQVDSQVTMMFWYRQQPGQSLTLIATANQGSEATYESGFVIDKFPISRPNLTFSTLTVSNMSPEDSSIYLCSVGKGAETQYFGPGTRLLVL.

The CDR3 DNA reads TGTGCCAGCAGTTTCAGGAGCATTATGGGCTACACCTTC. Protein: CASSFRSIMGYTF. This chain uses TRBV12-3 or TRBV12-4 with TRBJ1-2; D ambiguous. V lost 3 bases, J lost 8 bases, and 13 bases lay in between. The CDR3 runs to 13 residues.

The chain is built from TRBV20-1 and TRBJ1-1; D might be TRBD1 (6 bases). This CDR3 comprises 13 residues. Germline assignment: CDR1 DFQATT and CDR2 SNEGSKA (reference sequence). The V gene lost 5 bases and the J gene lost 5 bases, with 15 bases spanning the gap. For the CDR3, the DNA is TGCAGTGCTTATCAGGGGCGGTTAACTGAAGCTTTCTTT. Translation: CSAYQGRLTEAFF.

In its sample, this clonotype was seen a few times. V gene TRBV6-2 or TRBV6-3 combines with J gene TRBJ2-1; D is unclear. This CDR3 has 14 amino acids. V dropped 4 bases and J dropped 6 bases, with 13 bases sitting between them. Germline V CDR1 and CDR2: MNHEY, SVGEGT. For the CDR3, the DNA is TGTGCCAGCAGTTCCCAGGTCACAGTCAATGAGCAGTTCTTC. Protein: CASSSQVTVNEQFF.

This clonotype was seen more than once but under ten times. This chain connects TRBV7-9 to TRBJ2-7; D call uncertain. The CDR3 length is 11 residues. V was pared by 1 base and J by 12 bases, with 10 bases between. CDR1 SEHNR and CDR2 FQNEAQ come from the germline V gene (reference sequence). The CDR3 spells CASSLGGVGYF. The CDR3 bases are TGTGCCAGCAGCTTAGGTGGCGTTGGGTACTTC.

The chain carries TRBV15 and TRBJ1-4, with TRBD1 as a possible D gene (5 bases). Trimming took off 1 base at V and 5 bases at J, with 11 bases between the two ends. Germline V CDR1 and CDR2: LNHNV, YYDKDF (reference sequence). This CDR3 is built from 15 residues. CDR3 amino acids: CATSRGAGLNEKLFF. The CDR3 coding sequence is TGTGCCACCAGCAGAGGGGCAGGGCTAAATGAAAAACTGTTTTTT.

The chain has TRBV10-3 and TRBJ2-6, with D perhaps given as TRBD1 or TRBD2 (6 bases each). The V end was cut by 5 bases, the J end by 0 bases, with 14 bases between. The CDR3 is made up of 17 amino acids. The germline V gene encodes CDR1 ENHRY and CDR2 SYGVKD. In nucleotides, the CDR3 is TGTGCCATCAGTCCAACGACGGGGGCCTCTGGGGCCAACGTCCTGACTTTC. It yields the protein CAISPTTGASGANVLTF.

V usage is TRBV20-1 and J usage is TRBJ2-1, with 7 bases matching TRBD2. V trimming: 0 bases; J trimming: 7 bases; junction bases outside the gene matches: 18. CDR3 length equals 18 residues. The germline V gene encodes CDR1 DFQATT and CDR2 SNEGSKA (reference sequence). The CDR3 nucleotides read TGCAGTGCTAGAGACCCCCTCTCGAAAGCGGGGCTAATTAATGAGCAGTTCTTC. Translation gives CSARDPLSKAGLINEQFF.

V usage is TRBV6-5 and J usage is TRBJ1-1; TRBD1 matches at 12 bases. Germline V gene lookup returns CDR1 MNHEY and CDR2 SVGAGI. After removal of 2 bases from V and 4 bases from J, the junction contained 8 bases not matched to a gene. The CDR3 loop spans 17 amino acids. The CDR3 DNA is TGTGCCAGCAGTTACCGGGGGACAGGGGGCTTGGGCACTGAAGCTTTCTTT. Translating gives CASSYRGTGGLGTEAFF.

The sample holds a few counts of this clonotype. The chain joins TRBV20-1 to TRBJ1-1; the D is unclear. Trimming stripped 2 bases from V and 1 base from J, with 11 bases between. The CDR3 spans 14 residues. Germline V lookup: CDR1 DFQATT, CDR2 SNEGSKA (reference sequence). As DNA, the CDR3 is TGCAGTGCTAGATACCCACGGAAGAACACTGAAGCTTTCTTT. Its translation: CSARYPRKNTEAFF.

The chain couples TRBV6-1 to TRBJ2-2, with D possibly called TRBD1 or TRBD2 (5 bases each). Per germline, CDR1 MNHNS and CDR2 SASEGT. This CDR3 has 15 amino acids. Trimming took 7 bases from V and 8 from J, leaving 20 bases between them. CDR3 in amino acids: CASTISGTARGELFF. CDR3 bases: TGTGCCAGCACCATTTCCGGGACGGCTAGGGGGGAGCTGTTTTTT.

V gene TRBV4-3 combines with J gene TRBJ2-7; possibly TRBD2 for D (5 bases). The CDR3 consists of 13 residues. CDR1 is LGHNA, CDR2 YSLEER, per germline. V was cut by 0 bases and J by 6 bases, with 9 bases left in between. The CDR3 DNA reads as TGCGCCAGCAGCCAAGAGGTGGGGAGCGAGCAGTACTTC. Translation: CASSQEVGSEQYF.

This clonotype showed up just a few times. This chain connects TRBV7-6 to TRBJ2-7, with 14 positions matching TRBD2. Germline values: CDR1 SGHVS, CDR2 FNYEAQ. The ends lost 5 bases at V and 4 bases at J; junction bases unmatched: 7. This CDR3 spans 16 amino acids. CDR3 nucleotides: TGTGCCAGCAGCACTTGGACTAGCGGGAGGCAATACGAGCAGTACTTC. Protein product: CASSTWTSGRQYEQYF. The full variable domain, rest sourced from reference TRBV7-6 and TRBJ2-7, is GAGVSQSPRYKVTKRGQDVALRCDPISGHVSLYWYRQALGQGPEFLTYFNYEAQQDKSGLPNDRFSAERPEGSISTLTIQRTEQRDSAMYRCASSTWTSGRQYEQYFGPGTRLTVT.

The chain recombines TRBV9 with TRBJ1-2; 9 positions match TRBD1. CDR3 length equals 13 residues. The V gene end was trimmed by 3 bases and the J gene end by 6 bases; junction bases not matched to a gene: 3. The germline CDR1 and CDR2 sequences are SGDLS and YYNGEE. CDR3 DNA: TGTGCCAGCAGCGGACAGGGGGGACATGGCTACACCTTC. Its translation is CASSGQGGHGYTF.

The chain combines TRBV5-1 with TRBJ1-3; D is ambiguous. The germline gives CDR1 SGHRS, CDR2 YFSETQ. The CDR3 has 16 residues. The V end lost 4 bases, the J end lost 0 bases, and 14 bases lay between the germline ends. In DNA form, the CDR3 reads TGCGCCAGCAGCCGGGATGGGGTGAGCTCTGGAAACACCATATATTTT. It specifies CASSRDGVSSGNTIYF.

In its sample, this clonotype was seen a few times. The CDR3 DNA reads as TGTGCCAGCAGTTCCGGGACCGCAAAAGAGACCCAGTACTTC. Translated, it gives CASSSGTAKETQYF. The chain has TRBV5-6 and TRBJ2-5; possibly TRBD1 or TRBD2 for D (5 bases each). The germline gives CDR1 SGHDT, CDR2 YYEEEE. The V end was cut by 5 bases, the J end by 3 bases, with 14 bases between. This CDR3 contains 14 residues.

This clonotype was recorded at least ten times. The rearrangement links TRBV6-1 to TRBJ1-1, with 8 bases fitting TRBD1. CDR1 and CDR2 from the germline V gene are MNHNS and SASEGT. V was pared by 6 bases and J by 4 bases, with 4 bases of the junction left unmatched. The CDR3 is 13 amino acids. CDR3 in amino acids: CASRRTGGTEAFF. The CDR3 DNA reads TGTGCCAGCAGGAGAACAGGGGGCACTGAAGCTTTCTTT.

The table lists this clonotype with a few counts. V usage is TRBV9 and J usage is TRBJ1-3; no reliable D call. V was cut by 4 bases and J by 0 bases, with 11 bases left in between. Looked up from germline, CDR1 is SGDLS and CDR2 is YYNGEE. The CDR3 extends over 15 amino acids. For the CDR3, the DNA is TGTGCCAGCAGCATCCAGGCTACCTCTGGAAACACCATATATTTT. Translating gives CASSIQATSGNTIYF.

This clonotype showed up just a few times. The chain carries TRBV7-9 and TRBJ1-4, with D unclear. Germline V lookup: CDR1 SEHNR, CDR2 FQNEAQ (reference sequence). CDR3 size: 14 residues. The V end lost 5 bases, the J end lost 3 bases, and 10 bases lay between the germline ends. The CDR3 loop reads CASSLYDSNEKLFF. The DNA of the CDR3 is TGTGCCAGCAGCCTCTATGATTCTAATGAAAAACTGTTTTTT.

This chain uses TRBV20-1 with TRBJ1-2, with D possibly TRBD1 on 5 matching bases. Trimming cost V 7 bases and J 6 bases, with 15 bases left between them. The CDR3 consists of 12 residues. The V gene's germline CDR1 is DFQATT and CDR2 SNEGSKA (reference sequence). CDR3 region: CSESADNDGYTF. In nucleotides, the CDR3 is TGCAGTGAGAGTGCGGACAATGATGGCTACACCTTC.

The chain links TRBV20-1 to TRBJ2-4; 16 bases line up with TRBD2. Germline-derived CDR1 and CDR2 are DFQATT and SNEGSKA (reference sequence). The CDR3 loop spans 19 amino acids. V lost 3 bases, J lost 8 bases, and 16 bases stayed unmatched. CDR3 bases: TGCAGTGCTAGTGTTACGGGACTAGCGGGAGGGCGTGGGCTAGACATTCAGTACTTC. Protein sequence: CSASVTGLAGGRGLDIQYF.

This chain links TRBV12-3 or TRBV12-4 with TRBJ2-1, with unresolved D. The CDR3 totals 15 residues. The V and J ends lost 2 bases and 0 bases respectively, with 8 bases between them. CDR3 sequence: CASSLSWGSYNEQFF. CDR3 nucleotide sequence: TGTGCCAGCAGTTTATCCTGGGGCTCCTACAATGAGCAGTTCTTC.

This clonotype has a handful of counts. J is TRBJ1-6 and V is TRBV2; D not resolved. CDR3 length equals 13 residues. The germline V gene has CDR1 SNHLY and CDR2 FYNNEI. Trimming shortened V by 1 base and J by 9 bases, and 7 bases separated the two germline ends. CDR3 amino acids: CASSEVEGSPLHF. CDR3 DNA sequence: TGTGCCAGCAGTGAAGTGGAGGGTTCACCCCTCCACTTT.